This TCR beta chain comes out of a study of blood T cell repertoires in COVID-19. Turning to the study itself: T cells, B-cell-depleted T cells, or PBMCs supplied cDNA or gDNA.

The CDR3 has 19 amino acids. V dropped 4 bases and J dropped 4; count of bases not matched to a gene: 14. Per germline, CDR1 SGHTA and CDR2 FQGTGA. Libraries were prepared by immunoSEQ multiplex PCR; TCRdb keeps only in-frame clonotypes and omits some of them. Among about 140,000 clones listed, almost 80% were seen once. This chain links TRBV7-3 with TRBJ2-3, with 13 bases identical to TRBD2. This receptor was obtained from a woman aged 45 to 65 who had recovered from COVID-19. Sequencing input: PBMCs or T cells enriched from blood (not recorded which). The CDR3: CASSSGLAGDLDSADTQYF. CDR3 coding DNA: TGTGCCAGCAGCTCCGGACTAGCGGGGGACCTGGATTCCGCAGATACGCAGTATTTT.